This T cell receptor (beta chain) was recovered during a study of blood T cell repertoires in COVID-19. Study-wide background: Acute-phase and convalescent COVID-19 samples originated in the United States, Italy and Spain. In each case, the material was cDNA or gDNA derived from T cells, B-cell-depleted T cells, or PBMCs.

The authors' processing: Estimation of nucleated cell counts relied on the amplification of reference gene primers. Only in-frame clones appear in the TCRdb table, and some are missing; sequencing was by immunoSEQ multiplex PCR. V and J calls and clone size are as listed in that table; D and trimming were resolved from the DNA. This table holds roughly 60,000 clones, approximately 80% found once. Germline V gives CDR1 SGHKS, CDR2 YYEKEE (reference sequence). This CDR3 is 11 amino acids long. Trimming removed 7 bases from V and 8 bases from J, with 13 bases in between. Sequences were obtained from peripheral blood. The sequence came from a man aged 55 to 70 with acute or convalescent COVID-19. The chain links TRBV5-5 to TRBJ2-7; possible D gene TRBD2, 6 bases. CDR3 region: CASGGYGKQYF. The CDR3 nucleotides read TGTGCCAGCGGGGGGTACGGGAAGCAGTACTTC.